This T cell receptor beta chain was sequenced in a study of response to subunit inactivated influenza vaccine. MiXCR, run by TCRdb on the RT-PCR reads, gives a single entry per CDR3 protein. Seen here are about 650,000 distinct CDR3 sequences, 15% to 19% observed once, and the top ten hold around a tenth. The receptor was derived from a man aged 50 to 60 who received an inactivated influenza vaccine. Sample: PBMCs from blood, taken approximately 13 days after vaccination.

CDR3 region: CASSLNWSTGELFF. Written as DNA, the CDR3 is TGTGCCAGCAGCTTAAATTGGAGCACCGGGGAGCTGTTTTTT. The chain links TRBV7-2 to TRBJ2-2; D not resolved. Germline assignment: CDR1 SGHTA and CDR2 FQGNSA. V lost 2 bases and J 4 bases, leaving 8 bases between the germline ends. The CDR3 consists of 14 residues.